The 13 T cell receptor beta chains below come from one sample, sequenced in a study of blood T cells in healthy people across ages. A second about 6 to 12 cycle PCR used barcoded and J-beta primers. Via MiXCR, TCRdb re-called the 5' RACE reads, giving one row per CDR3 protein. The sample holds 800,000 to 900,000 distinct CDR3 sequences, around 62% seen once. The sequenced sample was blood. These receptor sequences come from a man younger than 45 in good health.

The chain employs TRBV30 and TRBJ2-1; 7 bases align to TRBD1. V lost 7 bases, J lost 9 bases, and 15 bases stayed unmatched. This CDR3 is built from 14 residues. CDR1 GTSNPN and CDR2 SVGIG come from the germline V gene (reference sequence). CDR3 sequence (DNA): TGTGCCTATGAGACAGGGAGTGGGGATGGTGAGCAGTTCTTC. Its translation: CAYETGSGDGEQFF.

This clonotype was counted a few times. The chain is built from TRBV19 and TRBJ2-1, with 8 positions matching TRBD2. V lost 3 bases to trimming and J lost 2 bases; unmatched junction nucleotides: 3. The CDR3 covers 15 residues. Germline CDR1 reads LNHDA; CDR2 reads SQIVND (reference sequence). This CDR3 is CASSMSGGPYNEQFF. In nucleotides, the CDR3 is TGTGCCAGTAGTATGTCGGGGGGGCCCTACAATGAGCAGTTCTTC.

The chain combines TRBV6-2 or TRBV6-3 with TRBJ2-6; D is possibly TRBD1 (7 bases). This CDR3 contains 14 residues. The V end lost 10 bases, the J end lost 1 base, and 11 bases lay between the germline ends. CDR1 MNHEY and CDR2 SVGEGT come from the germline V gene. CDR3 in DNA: TGTGCCATCAGGGGGGTGTCTGGGGCCAACGTCCTGACTTTC. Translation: CAIRGVSGANVLTF.

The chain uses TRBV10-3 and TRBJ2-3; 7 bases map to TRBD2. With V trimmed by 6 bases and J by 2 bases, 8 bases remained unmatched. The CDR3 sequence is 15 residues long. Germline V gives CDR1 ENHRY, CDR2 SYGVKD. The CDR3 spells CAIREGGADTDTQYF. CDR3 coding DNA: TGTGCCATCAGGGAGGGAGGGGCGGACACAGATACGCAGTATTTT.

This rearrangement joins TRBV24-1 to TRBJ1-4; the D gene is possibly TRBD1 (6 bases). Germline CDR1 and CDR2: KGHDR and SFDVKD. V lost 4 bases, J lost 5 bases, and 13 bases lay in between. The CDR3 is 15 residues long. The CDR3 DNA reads TGTGCCACCAGTGAATCGGGACACCCCAATGAAAAACTGTTTTTT. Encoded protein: CATSESGHPNEKLFF.

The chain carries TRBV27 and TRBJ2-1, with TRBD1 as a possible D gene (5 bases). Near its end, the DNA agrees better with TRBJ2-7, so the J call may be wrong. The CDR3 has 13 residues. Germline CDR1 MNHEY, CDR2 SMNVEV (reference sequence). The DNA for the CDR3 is TGTGCCAACAGGTTGGCAGGGACCTACGAGCAGTACTTC. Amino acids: CANRLAGTYEQYF.

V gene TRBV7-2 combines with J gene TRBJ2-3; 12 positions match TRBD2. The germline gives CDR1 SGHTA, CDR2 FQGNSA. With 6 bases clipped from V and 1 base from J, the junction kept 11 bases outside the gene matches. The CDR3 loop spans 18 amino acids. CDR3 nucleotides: TGTGCCAGCAGGCGAACCCTAGCGGGGGGGCCTCGCACAGATACGCAGTATTTT. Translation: CASRRTLAGGPRTDTQYF.

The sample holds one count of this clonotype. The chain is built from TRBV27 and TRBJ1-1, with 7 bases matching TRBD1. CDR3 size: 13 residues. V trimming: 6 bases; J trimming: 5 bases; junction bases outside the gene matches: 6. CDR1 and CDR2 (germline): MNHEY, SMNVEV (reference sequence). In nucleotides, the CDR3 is TGTGCCAGCAGAACAGGGGCGGGAACTGAAGCTTTCTTT. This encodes CASRTGAGTEAFF.

DNA for the CDR3: TGTGCCAGCGGTTCCCTAGGCTATCCCTACGAGCAGTACTTC. Translation gives CASGSLGYPYEQYF. The V and J genes are TRBV6-5 and TRBJ2-7; D not certain. Germline CDR1 and CDR2: MNHEY and SVGAGI. The V gene lost 8 bases and the J gene lost 2 bases, with 16 bases spanning the gap. This CDR3 region has 14 residues.

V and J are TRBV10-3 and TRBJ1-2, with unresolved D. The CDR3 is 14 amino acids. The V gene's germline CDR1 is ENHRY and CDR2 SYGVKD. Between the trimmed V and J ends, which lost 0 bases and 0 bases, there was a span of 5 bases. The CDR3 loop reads CAISESNTNYGYTF. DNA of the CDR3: TGTGCCATCAGTGAGTCAAACACTAACTATGGCTACACCTTC.

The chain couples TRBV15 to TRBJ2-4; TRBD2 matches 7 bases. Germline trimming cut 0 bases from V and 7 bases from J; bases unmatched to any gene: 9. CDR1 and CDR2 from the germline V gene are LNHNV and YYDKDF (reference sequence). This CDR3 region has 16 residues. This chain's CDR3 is CATSRDWVVGGNIQYF. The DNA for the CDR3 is TGTGCCACCAGCAGAGATTGGGTGGTGGGGGGGAACATTCAGTACTTC.

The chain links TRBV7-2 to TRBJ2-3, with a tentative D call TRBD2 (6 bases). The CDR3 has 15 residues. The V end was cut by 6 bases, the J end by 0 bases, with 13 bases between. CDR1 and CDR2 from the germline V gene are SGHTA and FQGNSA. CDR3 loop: CASRRTSYSTDTQYF. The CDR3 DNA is TGTGCCAGCAGGAGAACTAGCTATAGCACAGATACGCAGTATTTT.

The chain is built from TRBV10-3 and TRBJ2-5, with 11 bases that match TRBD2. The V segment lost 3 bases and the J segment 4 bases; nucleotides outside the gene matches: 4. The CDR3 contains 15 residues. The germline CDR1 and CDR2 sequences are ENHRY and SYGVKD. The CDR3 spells CAISDASGGRETQYF. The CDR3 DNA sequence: TGTGCCATCAGTGATGCTAGCGGGGGGAGAGAGACCCAGTACTTC.